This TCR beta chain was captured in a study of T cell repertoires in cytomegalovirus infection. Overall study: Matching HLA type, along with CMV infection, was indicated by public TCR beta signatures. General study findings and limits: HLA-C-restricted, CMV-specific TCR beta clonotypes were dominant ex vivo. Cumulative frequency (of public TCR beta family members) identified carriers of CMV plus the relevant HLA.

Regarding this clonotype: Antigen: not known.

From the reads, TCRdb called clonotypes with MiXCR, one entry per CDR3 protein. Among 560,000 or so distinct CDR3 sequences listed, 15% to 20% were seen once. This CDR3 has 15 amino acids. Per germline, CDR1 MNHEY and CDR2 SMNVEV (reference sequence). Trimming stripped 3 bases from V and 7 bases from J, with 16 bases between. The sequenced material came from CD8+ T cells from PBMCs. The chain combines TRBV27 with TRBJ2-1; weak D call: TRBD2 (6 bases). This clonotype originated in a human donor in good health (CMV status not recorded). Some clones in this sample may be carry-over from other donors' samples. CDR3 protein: CASSFAGPQRNEQFF. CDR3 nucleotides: TGTGCCAGCAGTTTCGCGGGGCCTCAAAGAAATGAGCAGTTCTTC.